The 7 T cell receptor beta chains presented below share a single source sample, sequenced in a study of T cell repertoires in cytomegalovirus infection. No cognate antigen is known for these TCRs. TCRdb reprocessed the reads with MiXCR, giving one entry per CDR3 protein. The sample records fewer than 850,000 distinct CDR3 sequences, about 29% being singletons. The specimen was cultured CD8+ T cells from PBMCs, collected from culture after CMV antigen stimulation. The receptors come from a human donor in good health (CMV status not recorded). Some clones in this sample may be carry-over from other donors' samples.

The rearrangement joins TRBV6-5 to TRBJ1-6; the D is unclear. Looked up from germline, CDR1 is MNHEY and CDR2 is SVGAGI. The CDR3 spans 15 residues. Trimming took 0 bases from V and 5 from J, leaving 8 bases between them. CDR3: CASSYSMANNSPLHF. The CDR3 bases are TGTGCCAGCAGTTACTCGATGGCTAATAATTCACCCCTCCACTTT.

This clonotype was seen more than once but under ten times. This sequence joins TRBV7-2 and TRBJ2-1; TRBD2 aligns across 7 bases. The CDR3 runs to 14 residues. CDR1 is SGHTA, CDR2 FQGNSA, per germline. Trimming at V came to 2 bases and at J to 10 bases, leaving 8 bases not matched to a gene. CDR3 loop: CASSLLGEGGEQFF. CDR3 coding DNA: TGTGCCAGCAGCTTATTGGGGGAGGGTGGGGAGCAGTTCTTC.

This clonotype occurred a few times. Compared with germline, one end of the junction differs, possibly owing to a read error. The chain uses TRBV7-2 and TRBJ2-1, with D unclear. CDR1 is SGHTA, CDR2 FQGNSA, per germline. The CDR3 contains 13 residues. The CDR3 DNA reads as TGTGCCAGCAGCTTCAGCTCCGACAATGAGCAGTTCTTC. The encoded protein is CASSFSSDNEQFF.

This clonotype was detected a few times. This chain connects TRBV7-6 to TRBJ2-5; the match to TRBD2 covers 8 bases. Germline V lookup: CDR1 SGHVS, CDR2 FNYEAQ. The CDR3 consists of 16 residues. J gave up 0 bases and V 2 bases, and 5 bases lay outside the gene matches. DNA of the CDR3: TGTGCCAGCAGCTTAATAGCGGGGCATTACCAAGAGACCCAGTACTTC. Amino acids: CASSLIAGHYQETQYF.

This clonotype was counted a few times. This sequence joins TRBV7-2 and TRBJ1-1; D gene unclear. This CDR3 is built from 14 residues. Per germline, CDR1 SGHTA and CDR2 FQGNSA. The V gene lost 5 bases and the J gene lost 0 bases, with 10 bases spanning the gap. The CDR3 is CASSRGRMNTEAFF. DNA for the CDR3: TGTGCCAGCAGCCGCGGACGGATGAACACTGAAGCTTTCTTT.

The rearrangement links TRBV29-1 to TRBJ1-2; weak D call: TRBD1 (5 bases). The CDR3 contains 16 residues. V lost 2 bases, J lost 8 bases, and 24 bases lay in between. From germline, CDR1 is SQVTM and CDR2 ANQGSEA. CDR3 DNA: TGCAGCGTTGAATTGCAGGGAGTCTACAATGCCTGGGGCTACACCTTC. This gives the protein CSVELQGVYNAWGYTF.

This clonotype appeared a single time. CDR3 nucleotides: TGCGCCAGCAGCCAGCAAGTTTGGGTCGGGACAGGGGGTATCACCGGGGAGCTGTTTTTT. Its translation is CASSQQVWVGTGGITGELFF. This chain links TRBV4-3 with TRBJ2-2, with TRBD1 matching over 11 bases. CDR3 length equals 20 residues. J was trimmed by 4 bases and V by 3 bases; bases with no gene match: 16. The germline V gene has CDR1 LGHNA and CDR2 YSLEER.